The text below deals with one TCR beta chain. Antigen: not known. The source of the sample is a study of OX40 agonist ivuxolimab in advanced cancers. General study points: In CD8+ T cells, expanded clones were on average more numerous than in CD4+. CD4+ and CD8+ blood T cells expanded clonally by week 6 at 0.1 to 3.0 mg/kg.

The table came from immunoSEQ multiplex PCR; TCRdb's copy has only in-frame clones and leaves some out. In the table there are about 49,000 clones, around 86% of which are singletons. The CDR3 spans 16 residues. V was clipped by 2 bases and J by 3 bases; unmatched bases: 7. CDR1 and CDR2 from the germline V gene are MDHEN and SYDVKM. The sequencing used CD4+ or CD8+ T cells sorted from blood, collected in a trial of the OX40 agonist ivuxolimab. The chain carries TRBV28 and TRBJ2-1; 7 nucleotides agree with TRBD2. This TCR was sampled from an adult with an advanced solid tumor such as melanoma, head and neck, liver or kidney cancer. Here the CDR3 reads CASSLVAGANYNEQFF. For the CDR3, the DNA is TGTGCCAGCAGTTTAGTTGCGGGAGCTAACTACAATGAGCAGTTCTTC. Looking up the rest from reference TRBV28 and TRBJ2-1 gives the full variable domain: DVKVTQSSRYLVKRTGEKVFLECVQDMDHENMFWYRQDPGLGLRLIYFSYDVKMKEKGDIPEGYSVSREKKERFSLILESASTNQTSMYLCASSLVAGANYNEQFFGPGTRLTVL.